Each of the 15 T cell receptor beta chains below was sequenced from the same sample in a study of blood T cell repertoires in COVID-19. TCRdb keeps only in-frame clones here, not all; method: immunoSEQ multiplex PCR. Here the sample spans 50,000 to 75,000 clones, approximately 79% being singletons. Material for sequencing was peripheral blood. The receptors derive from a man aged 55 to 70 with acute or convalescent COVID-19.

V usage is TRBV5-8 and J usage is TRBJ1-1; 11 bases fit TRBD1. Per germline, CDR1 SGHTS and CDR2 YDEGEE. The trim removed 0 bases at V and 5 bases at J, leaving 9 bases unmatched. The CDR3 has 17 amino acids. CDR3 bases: TGTGCCAGCAGCTTGGTTCGGACAGGGGGCGGTGGGACTGAAGCTTTCTTT. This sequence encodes CASSLVRTGGGGTEAFF.

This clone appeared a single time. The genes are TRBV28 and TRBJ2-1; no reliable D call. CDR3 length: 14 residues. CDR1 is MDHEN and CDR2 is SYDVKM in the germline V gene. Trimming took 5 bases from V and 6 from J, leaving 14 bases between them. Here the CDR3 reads CASSRHPSANEQFF. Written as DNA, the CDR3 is TGTGCCAGCAGTAGACACCCCTCGGCCAATGAGCAGTTCTTC.

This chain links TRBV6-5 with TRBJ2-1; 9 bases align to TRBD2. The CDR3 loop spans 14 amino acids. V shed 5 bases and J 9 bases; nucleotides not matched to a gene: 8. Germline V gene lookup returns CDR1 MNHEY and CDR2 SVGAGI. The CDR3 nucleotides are TGTGCCAGCAGTCGCTTAGCGGGAGTCTCTGAGCAGTTCTTC. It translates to CASSRLAGVSEQFF.

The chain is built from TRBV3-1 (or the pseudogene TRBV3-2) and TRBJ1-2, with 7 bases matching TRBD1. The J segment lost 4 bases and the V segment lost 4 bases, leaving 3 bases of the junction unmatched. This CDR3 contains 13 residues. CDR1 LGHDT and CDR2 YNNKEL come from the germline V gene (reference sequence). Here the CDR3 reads CASSPRDSYGYTF. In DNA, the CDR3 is TGTGCCAGCAGCCCCCGGGACAGCTATGGCTACACCTTC.

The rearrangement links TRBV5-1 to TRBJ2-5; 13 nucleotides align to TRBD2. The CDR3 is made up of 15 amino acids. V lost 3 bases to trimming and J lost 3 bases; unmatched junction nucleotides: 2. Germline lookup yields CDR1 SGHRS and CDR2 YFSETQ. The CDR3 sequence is CASSSGLAGEETQYF. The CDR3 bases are TGCGCCAGCAGCTCAGGACTAGCGGGAGAAGAGACCCAGTACTTC.

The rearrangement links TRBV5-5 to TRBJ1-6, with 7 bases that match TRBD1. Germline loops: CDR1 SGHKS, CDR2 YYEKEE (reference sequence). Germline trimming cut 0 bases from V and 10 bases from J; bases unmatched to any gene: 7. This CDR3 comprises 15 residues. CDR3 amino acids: CASSLAQGSISPLHF. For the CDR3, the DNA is TGTGCCAGCAGCTTGGCACAGGGGAGTATCTCACCCCTCCACTTT.

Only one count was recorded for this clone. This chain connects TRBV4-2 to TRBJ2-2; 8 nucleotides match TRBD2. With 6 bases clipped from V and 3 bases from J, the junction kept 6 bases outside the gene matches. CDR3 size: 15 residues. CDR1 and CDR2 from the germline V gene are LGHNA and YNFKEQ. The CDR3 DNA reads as TGTGCCAGCAGTCCGCGGGGGGCCGACACCGGGGAGCTGTTTTTT. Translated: CASSPRGADTGELFF.

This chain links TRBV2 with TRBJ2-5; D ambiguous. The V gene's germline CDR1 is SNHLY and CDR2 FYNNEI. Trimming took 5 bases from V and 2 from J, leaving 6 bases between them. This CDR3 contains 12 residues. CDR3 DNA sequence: TGTGCCAGCAGTCCCCATCAAGAGACCCAGTACTTC. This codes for CASSPHQETQYF.

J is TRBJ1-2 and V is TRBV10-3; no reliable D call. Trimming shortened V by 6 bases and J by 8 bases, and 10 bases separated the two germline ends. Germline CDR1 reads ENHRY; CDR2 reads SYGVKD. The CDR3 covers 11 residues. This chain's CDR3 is CAISDTGGYTF. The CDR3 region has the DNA TGTGCCATCAGCGACACGGGGGGCTACACCTTC.

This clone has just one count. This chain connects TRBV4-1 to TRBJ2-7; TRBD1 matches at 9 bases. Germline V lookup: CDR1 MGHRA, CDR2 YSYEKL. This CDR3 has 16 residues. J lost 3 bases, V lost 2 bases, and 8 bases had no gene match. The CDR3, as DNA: TGCGCCAGCAGCCAACCTCACAGGGGGCCCTTCTACGAGCAGTACTTC. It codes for CASSQPHRGPFYEQYF.

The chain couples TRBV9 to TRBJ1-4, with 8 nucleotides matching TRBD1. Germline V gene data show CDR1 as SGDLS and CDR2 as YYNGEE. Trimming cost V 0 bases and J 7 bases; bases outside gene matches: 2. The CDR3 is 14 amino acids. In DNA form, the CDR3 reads TGTGCCAGCAGCGTAGAACAGGGGGGTGAAAAACTGTTTTTT. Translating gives CASSVEQGGEKLFF.

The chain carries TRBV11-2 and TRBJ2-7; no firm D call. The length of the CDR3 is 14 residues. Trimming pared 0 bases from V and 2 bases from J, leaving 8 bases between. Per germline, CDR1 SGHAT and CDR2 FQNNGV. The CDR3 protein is CASSLDQTAYEQYF. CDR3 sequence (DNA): TGTGCCAGCAGCTTAGATCAAACAGCCTACGAGCAGTACTTC.

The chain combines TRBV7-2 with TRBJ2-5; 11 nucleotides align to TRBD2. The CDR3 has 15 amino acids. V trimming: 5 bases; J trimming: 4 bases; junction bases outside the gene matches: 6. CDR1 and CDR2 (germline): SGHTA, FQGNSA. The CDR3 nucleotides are TGTGCCAGCAGCCCTGGGACTAGCGGAGCAGAGACCCAGTACTTC. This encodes CASSPGTSGAETQYF.

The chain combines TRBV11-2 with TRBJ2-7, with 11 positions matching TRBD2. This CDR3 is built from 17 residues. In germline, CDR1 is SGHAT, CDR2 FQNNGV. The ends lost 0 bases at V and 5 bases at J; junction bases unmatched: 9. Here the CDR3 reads CASSLESPTSGNHEQYF. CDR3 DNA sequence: TGTGCCAGCAGCTTAGAGTCCCCGACTAGCGGGAACCACGAGCAGTACTTC.

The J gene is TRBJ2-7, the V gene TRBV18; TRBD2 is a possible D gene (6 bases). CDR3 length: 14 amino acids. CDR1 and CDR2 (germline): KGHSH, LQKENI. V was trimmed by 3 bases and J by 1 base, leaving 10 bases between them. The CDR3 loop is CASSPRRGSYEQYF. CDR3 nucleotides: TGTGCCAGCTCACCCCGGAGGGGATCCTACGAGCAGTACTTC.